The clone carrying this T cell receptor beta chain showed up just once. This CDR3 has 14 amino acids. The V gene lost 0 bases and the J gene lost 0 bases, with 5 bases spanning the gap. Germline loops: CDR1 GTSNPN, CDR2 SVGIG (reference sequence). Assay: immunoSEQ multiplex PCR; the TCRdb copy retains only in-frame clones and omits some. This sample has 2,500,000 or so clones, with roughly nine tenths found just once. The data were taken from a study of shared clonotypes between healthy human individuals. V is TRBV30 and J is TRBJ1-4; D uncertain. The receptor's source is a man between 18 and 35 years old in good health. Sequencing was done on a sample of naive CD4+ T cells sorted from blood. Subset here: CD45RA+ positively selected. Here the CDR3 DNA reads TGTGCCTGGAGTGTTACCCCAACTAATGAAAAACTGTTTTTT. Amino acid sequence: CAWSVTPTNEKLFF.